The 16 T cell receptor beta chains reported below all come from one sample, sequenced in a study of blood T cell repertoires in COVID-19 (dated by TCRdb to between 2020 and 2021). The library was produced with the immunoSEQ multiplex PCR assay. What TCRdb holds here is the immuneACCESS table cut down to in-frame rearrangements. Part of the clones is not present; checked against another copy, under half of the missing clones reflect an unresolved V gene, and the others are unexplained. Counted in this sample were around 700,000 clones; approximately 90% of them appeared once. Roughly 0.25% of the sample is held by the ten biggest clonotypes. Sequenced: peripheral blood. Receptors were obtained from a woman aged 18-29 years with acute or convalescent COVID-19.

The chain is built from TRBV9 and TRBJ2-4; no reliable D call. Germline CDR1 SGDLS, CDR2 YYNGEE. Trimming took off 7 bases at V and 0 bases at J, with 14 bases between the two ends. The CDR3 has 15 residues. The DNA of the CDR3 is TGTGCCAGCGAAGAGGCCGATCTAGCCAAAAACATTCAGTACTTC. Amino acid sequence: CASEEADLAKNIQYF.

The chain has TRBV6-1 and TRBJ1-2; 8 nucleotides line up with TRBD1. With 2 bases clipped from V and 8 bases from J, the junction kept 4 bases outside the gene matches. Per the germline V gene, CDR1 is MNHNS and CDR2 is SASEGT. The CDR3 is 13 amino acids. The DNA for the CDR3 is TGTGCCAGCAGTGAACAGGGGGCAGCCGGCTACACCTTC. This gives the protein CASSEQGAAGYTF.

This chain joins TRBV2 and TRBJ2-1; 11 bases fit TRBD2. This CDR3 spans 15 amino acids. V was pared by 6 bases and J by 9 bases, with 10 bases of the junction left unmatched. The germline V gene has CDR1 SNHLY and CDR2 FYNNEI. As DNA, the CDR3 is TGTGCCAGCAGACCTTCTAGCGGGGGGATGATTGAGCAGTTCTTC. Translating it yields CASRPSSGGMIEQFF.

For the CDR3, the DNA is TGTGCCAGTACCTGGGGAGGGGGTGAAGGCTACACCTTC. Translation gives CASTWGGGEGYTF. V is TRBV19 and J is TRBJ1-2, with D perhaps matching TRBD1 (6 bases). The V end was cut by 7 bases, the J end by 8 bases, with 17 bases between. Germline-derived CDR1 and CDR2 are LNHDA and SQIVND (reference sequence). This CDR3 contains 13 residues. Drawing the rest from reference TRBV19 and TRBJ1-2, the complete variable domain is DGGITQSPKYLFRKEGQNVTLSCEQNLNHDAMYWYRQDPGQGLRLIYYSQIVNDFQKGDIAEGYSVSREKKESFPLTVTSAQKNPTAFYLCASTWGGGEGYTFGSGTRLTVV.

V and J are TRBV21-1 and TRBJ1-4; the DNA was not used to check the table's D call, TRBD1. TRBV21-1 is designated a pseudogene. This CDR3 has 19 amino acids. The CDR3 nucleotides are TGTGCCAGCCACCCAGAGCAAGGACAGGGGGCACCGAGGGGTGAAAAACTGTTTTTT. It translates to CASHPEQGQGAPRGEKLFF.

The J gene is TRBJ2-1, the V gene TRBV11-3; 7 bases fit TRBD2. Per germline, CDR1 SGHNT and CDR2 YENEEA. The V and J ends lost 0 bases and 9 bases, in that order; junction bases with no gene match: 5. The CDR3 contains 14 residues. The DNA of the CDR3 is TGTGCCAGCAGCTTAGAAGCCGGGGGGATTGAGCAGTTCTTC. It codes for CASSLEAGGIEQFF.

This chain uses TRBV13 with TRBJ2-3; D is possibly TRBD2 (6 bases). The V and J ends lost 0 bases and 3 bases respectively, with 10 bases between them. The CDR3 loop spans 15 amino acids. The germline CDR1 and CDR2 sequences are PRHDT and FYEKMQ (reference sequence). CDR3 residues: CASSLGTGRTDTQYF. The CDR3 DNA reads TGTGCCAGCAGCTTAGGGACTGGGAGGACAGATACGCAGTATTTT.

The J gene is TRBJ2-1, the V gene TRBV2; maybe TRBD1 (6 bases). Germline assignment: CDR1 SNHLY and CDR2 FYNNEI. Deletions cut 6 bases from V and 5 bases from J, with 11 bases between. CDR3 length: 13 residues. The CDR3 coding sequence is TGTGCCAGCAGATTCAACAGGGACAATGAGCAGTTCTTC. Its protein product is CASRFNRDNEQFF.

The CDR3 loop reads CASSLVRGRNEKLFF. The CDR3 region has the DNA TGTGCCAGCAGCTTGGTTAGGGGTAGAAATGAAAAACTGTTTTTT. The V and J genes are TRBV5-5 and TRBJ1-4; perhaps TRBD1 as D (5 bases). Germline V CDR1 and CDR2: SGHKS, YYEKEE (reference sequence). Trimming removed 0 bases at V and 5 bases at J, with 11 bases between. This CDR3 has 15 amino acids.

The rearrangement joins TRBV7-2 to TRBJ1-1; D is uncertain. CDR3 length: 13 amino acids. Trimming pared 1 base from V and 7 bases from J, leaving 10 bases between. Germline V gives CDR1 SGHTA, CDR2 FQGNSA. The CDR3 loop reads CASSLEVGSEAFF. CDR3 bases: TGTGCCAGCAGCTTAGAGGTGGGGAGTGAAGCTTTCTTT.

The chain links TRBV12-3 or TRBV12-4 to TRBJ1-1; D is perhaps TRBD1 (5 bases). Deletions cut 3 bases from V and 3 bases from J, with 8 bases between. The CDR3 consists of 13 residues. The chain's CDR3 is CASSFGGYTEAFF. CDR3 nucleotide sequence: TGTGCCAGCAGTTTCGGGGGTTACACTGAAGCTTTCTTT.

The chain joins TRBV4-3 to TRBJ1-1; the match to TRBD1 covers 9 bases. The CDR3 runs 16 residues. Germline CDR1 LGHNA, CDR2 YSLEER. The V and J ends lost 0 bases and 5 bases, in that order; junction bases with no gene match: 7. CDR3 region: CASSQDSTGGHTEAFF. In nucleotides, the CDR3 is TGCGCCAGCAGCCAAGATTCTACAGGGGGCCATACTGAAGCTTTCTTT.

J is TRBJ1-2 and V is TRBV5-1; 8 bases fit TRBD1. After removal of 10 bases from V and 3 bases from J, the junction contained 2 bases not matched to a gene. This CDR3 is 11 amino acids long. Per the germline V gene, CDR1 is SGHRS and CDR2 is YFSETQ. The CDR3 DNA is TGCGCCGTACAGGGGGACTATGGCTACACCTTC. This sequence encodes CAVQGDYGYTF.

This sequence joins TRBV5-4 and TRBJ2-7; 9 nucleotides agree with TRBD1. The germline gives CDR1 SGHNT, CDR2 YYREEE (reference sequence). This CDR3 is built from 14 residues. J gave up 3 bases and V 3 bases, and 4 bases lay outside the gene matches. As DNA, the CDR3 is TGTGCCAGCAGCTCCGGGACAGGGTACTACGAGCAGTACTTC. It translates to CASSSGTGYYEQYF.

CDR3 in amino acids: CASSLVGQGNYEQYF. The CDR3 DNA is TGCGCCAGCAGCTTAGTAGGACAGGGAAATTACGAGCAGTACTTC. The chain has TRBV5-1 and TRBJ2-7; 8 bases line up with TRBD1. CDR3 length: 15 amino acids. Germline V gene lookup returns CDR1 SGHRS and CDR2 YFSETQ. The ends lost 2 bases at V and 4 bases at J; junction bases unmatched: 8.

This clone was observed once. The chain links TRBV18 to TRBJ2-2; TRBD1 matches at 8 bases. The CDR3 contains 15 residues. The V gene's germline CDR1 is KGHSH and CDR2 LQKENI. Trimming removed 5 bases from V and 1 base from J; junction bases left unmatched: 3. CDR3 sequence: CASSTGTGNTGELFF. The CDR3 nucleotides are TGTGCCAGCTCAACCGGGACAGGGAACACCGGGGAGCTGTTTTTT.